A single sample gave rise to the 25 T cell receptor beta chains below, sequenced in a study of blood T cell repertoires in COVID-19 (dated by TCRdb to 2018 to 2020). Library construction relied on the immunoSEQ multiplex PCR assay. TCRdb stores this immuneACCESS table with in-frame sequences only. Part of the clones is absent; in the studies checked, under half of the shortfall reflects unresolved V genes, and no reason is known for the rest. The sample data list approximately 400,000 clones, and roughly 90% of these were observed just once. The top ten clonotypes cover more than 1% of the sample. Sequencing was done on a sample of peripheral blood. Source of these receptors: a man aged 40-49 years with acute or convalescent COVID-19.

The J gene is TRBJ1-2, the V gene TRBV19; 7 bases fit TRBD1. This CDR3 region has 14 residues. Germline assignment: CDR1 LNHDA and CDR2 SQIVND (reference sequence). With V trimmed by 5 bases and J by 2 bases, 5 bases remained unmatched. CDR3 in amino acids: CASSPQGGNYGYTF. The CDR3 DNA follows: TGTGCCAGTAGTCCCCAGGGGGGCAACTATGGCTACACCTTC.

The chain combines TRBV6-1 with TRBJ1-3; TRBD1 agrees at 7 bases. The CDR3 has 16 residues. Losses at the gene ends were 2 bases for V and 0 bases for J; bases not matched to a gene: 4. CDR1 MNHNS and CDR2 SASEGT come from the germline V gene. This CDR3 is CASSELEGASGNTIYF. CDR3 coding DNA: TGTGCCAGCAGTGAACTGGAGGGGGCCTCTGGAAACACCATATATTTT.

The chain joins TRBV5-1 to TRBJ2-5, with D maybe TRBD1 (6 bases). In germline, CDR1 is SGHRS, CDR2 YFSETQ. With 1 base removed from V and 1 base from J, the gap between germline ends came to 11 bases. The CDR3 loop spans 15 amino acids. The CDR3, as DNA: TGCGCCAGCAGCTTGAGTCAGGGGACCCAAGAGACCCAGTACTTC. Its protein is CASSLSQGTQETQYF.

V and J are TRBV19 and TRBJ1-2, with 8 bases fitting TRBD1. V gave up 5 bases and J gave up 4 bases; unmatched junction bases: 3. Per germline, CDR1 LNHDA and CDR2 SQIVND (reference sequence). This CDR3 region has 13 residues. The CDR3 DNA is TGTGCCAGTAGTCGGGACAGGCGCTATGGCTACACCTTC. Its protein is CASSRDRRYGYTF.

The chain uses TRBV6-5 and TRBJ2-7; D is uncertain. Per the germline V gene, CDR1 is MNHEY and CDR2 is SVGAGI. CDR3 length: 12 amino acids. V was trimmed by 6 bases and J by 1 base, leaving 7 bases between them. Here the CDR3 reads CASRQASYEQYF. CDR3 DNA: TGTGCCAGCAGGCAGGCGTCCTACGAGCAGTACTTC.

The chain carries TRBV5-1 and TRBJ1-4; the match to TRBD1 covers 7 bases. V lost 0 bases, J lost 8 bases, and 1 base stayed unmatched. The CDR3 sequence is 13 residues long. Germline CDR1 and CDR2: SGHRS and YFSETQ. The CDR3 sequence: CASSLGDSEKLFF. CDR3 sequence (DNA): TGCGCCAGCAGCTTGGGGGACAGCGAAAAACTGTTTTTT. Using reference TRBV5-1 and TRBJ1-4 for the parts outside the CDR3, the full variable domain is KAGVTQTPRYLIKTRGQQVTLSCSPISGHRSVSWYQQTPGQGLQFLFEYFSETQRNKGNFPGRFSGRQFSNSRSEMNVSTLELGDSALYLCASSLGDSEKLFFGSGTQLSVL.

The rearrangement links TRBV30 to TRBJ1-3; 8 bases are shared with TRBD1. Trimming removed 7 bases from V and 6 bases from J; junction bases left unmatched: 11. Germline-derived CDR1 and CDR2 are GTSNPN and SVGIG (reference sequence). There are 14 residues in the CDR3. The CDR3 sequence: CASAPTGGENTIYF. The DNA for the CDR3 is TGTGCCTCCGCGCCCACAGGGGGTGAAAACACCATATATTTT. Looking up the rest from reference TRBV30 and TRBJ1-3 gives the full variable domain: SQTIHQWPATLVQPVGSPLSLECTVEGTSNPNLYWYRQAAGRGLQLLFYSVGIGQISSEVPQNLSASRPQDRQFILSSKKLLLSDSGFYLCASAPTGGENTIYFGEGSWLTVV.

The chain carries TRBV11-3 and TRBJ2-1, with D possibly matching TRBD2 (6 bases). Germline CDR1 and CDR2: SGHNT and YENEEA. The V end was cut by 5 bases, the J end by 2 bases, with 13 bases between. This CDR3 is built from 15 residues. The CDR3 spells CASSPGGGAYNEQFF. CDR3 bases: TGTGCCAGCAGCCCCGGGGGAGGCGCCTACAATGAGCAGTTCTTC.

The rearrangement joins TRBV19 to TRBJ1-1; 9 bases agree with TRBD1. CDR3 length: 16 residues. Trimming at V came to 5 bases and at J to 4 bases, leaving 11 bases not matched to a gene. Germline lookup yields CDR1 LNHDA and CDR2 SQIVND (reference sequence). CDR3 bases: TGTGCCAGTAGTCAATTCACCGGGACAGGGATCACTGAAGCTTTCTTT. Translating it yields CASSQFTGTGITEAFF.

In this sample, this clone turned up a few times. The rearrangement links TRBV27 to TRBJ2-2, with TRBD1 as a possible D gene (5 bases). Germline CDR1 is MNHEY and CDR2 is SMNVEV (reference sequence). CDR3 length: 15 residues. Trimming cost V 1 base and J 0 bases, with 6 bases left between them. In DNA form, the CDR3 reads TGTGCCAGCAGTTTATTGGGGCCGAACACCGGGGAGCTGTTTTTT. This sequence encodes CASSLLGPNTGELFF.

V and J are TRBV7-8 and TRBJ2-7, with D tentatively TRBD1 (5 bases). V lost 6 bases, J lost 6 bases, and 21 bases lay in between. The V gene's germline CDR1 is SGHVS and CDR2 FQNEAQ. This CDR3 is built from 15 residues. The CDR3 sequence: CASSSSGPQKAEQYF. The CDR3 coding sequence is TGTGCCAGCAGTTCATCAGGGCCGCAGAAGGCCGAGCAGTACTTC.

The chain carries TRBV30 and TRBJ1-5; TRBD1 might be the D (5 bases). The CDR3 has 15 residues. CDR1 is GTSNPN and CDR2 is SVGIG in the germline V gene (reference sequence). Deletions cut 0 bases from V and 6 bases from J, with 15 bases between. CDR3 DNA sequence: TGTGCCTGGAGTGTACAAGGACATTTCAGTCAGCCCCAGCATTTT. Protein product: CAWSVQGHFSQPQHF.

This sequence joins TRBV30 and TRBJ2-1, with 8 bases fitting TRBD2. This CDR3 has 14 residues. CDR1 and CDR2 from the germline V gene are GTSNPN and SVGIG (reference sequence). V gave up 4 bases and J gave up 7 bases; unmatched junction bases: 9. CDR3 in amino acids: CAWNLARGGNEQFF. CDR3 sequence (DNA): TGTGCCTGGAACCTAGCCCGGGGGGGGAATGAGCAGTTCTTC.

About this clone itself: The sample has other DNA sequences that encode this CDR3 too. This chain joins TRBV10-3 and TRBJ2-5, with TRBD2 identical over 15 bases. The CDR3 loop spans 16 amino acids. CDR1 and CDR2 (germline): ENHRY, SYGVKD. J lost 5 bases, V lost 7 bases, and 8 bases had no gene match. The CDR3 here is CAITTGLAGGAETQYF. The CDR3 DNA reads TGTGCCATCACCACGGGACTAGCGGGAGGTGCGGAGACCCAGTACTTC.

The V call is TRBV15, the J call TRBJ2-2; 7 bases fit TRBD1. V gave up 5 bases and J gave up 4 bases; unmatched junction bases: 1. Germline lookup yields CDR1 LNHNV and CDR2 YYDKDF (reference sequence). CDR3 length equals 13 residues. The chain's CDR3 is CATSSGGTGELFF. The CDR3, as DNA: TGTGCCACCAGCTCAGGGGGCACCGGGGAGCTGTTTTTT.

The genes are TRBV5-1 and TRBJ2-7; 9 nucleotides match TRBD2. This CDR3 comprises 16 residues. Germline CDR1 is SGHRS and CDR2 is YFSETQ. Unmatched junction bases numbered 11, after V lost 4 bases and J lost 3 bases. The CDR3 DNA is TGCGCCAGCAGCACCAGAACCGGGACTAGCAGCTACGAGCAGTACTTC. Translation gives CASSTRTGTSSYEQYF.

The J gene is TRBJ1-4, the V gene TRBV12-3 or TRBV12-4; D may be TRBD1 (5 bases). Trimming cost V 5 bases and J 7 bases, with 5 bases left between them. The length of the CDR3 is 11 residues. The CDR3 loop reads CASSRGEKLFF. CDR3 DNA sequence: TGTGCCAGCAGTAGGGGTGAAAAACTGTTTTTT.

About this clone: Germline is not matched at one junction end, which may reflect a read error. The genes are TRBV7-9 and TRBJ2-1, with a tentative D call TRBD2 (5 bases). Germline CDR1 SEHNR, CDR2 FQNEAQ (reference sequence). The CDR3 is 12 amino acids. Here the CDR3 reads CASSLDAPGSLF. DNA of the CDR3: TGTGCCAGCAGCTTAGACGCGCCGGGGTCCCTCTTC.

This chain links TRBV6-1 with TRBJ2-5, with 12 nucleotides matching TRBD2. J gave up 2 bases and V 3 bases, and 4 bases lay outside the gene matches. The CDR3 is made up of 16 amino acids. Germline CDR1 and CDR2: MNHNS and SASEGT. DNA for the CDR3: TGTGCCAGCAGTGAGCTAGCGGGGGGGCCGCAAGAGACCCAGTACTTC. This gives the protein CASSELAGGPQETQYF.

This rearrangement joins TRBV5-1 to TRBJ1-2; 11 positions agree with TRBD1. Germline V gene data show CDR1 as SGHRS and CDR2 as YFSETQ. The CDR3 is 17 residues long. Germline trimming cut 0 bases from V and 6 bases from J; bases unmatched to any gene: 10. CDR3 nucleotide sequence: TGCGCCAGCAGCTTGGTCTCCCCCCGGGACAGGGGGAATGGCTACACCTTC. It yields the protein CASSLVSPRDRGNGYTF.

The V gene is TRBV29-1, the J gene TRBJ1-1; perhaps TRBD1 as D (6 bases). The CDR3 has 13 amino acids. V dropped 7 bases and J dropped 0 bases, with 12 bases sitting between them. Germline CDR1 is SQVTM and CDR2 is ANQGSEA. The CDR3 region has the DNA TGCAGCGCTCGACAGGACATGAACACTGAAGCTTTCTTT. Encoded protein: CSARQDMNTEAFF. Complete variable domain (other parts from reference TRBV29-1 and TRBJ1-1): SAVISQKPSRDICQRGTSLTIQCQVDSQVTMMFWYRQQPGQSLTLIATANQGSEATYESGFVIDKFPISRPNLTFSTLTVSNMSPEDSSIYLCSARQDMNTEAFFGQGTRLTVV.

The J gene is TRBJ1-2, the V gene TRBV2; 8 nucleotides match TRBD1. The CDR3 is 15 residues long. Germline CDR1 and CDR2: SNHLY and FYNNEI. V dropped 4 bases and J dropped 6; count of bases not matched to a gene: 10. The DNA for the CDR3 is TGTGCCAGCAGTGTTCGACAGGGGTTAAGTAATGGCTACACCTTC. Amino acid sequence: CASSVRQGLSNGYTF.

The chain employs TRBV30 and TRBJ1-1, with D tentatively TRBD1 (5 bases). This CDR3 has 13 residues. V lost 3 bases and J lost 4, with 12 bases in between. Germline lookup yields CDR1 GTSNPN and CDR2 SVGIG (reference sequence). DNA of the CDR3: TGTGCCTGGAGATTGCAGGGCGGCACTGAAGCTTTCTTT. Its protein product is CAWRLQGGTEAFF.

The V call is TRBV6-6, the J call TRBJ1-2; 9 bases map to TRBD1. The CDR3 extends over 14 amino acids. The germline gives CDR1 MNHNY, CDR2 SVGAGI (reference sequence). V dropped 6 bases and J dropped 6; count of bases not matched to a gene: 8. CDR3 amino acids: CASSETGGYNGYTF. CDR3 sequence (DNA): TGTGCCAGCAGCGAGACAGGGGGTTACAATGGCTACACCTTC.

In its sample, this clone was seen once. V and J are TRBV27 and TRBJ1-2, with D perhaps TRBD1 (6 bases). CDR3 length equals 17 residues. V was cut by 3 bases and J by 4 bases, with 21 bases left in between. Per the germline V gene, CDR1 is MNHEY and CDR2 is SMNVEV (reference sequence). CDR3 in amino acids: CASSFAPFPQGLYGYTF. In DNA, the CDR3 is TGTGCCAGCAGTTTCGCACCCTTCCCACAGGGCCTCTATGGCTACACCTTC.